What follows are 32 T cell receptor beta chains derived from one specimen sequenced in a study of shared clonotypes between healthy human individuals. Sequencing used immunoSEQ multiplex PCR; TCRdb keeps in-frame clones, though not all of them. The sample lists around 2,000,000 clones; 85% to 95% were seen once. The sequenced sample consisted of naive CD4+ T cells sorted from blood. Documented subset: CD45RA+ positively selected. The receptors here all came from a young man in good health.

This chain joins TRBV4-1 and TRBJ2-3; 10 nucleotides agree with TRBD1. V shed 1 base, J shed 3 bases, and the junction held 1 base outside the gene matches. The germline V gene encodes CDR1 MGHRA and CDR2 YSYEKL. This CDR3 is built from 15 residues. The CDR3 DNA sequence: TGCGCCAGCAGCCAAGGGGGACAGGGGACAGATACGCAGTATTTT. Translating it yields CASSQGGQGTDTQYF.

The chain couples TRBV6-1 to TRBJ1-6, with TRBD1 matching 10 bases. The CDR3 loop spans 16 amino acids. V dropped 4 bases and J dropped 6; count of bases not matched to a gene: 6. The germline CDR1 and CDR2 sequences are MNHNS and SASEGT. The CDR3, as DNA: TGTGCCAGCAGTGGGGACAGGGGCTTTTCTAATTCACCCCTCCACTTT. Protein: CASSGDRGFSNSPLHF.

This rearrangement joins TRBV10-1 to TRBJ2-3, with D tentatively TRBD2 (7 bases). CDR1 and CDR2 (germline): WNHNN, SYGVQD (reference sequence). V lost 8 bases and J 4 bases, leaving 19 bases between the germline ends. The CDR3 has 15 amino acids. The CDR3 DNA is TGCGCCAGCTCCCCTCGACGGGGGGCTGCAGATACGCAGTATTTT. Its translation: CASSPRRGAADTQYF.

The chain recombines TRBV5-1 with TRBJ2-6, with TRBD2 as a possible D gene (5 bases). Trimming pared 2 bases from V and 0 bases from J, leaving 12 bases between. The V gene's germline CDR1 is SGHRS and CDR2 YFSETQ. The CDR3 totals 17 residues. CDR3 sequence (DNA): TGCGCCAGCAGCTTAGAGACGGGATACTCTGGGGCCAACGTCCTGACTTTC. As protein: CASSLETGYSGANVLTF.

The chain uses TRBV6-1 and TRBJ2-7; D gene ambiguous. Trimming stripped 7 bases from V and 2 bases from J, with 9 bases between. Germline V gene data show CDR1 as MNHNS and CDR2 as SASEGT. The CDR3 has 12 amino acids. The CDR3 coding sequence is TGTGCCAGCAACGAACCTACCTACGAGCAGTACTTC. The encoded protein is CASNEPTYEQYF.

The V gene is TRBV12-5, the J gene TRBJ2-2; 7 positions match TRBD2. This CDR3 comprises 17 residues. Germline V gene sequence: CDR1 LGHNT, CDR2 FRNRAP. Unmatched junction bases numbered 13, after V lost 5 bases and J lost 4 bases. Written as DNA, the CDR3 is TGTGCTAGTGGTCCCCCAGTGGGGAGGGTTGGCACCGGGGAGCTGTTTTTT. Its translation is CASGPPVGRVGTGELFF.

The chain joins TRBV7-9 to TRBJ2-2, with 11 bases that match TRBD1. J was trimmed by 5 bases and V by 3 bases; bases with no gene match: 5. The CDR3 covers 16 residues. Germline CDR1 SEHNR, CDR2 FQNEAQ (reference sequence). The CDR3: CASSFRTGGRTGELFF. The DNA of the CDR3 is TGTGCCAGCAGCTTTCGGACAGGGGGCCGGACCGGGGAGCTGTTTTTT.

CDR3 sequence (DNA): TGTGCCAGCAGCATGGGACGCAAGGCCTACGAGCAGTACTTC. The encoded protein is CASSMGRKAYEQYF. The rearrangement joins TRBV2 to TRBJ2-7; either TRBD1 or TRBD2 may supply D (5 bases each). The V gene's germline CDR1 is SNHLY and CDR2 FYNNEI. The V end was cut by 6 bases, the J end by 2 bases, with 14 bases between. The length of the CDR3 is 14 residues.

The V call is TRBV7-9, the J call TRBJ1-1, with unresolved D. The V end lost 10 bases, the J end lost 6 bases, and 12 bases lay between the germline ends. Germline assignment: CDR1 SEHNR and CDR2 FQNEAQ (reference sequence). This CDR3 is built from 11 residues. The CDR3 DNA reads TGTGCCATCACAGTATCTTCTGAAGCTTTCTTT. It codes for CAITVSSEAFF.

The chain links TRBV28 to TRBJ2-7; 8 positions match TRBD1. Germline CDR1 reads MDHEN; CDR2 reads SYDVKM. Trimming removed 8 bases from V and 2 bases from J; junction bases left unmatched: 5. The CDR3 spans 13 residues. CDR3 sequence: CASGQGFAYEQYF. In DNA form, the CDR3 reads TGTGCCAGCGGACAGGGCTTTGCCTACGAGCAGTACTTC.

The genes are TRBV28 and TRBJ2-1, with 11 nucleotides matching TRBD1. This CDR3 comprises 18 residues. Germline V gene sequence: CDR1 MDHEN, CDR2 SYDVKM. Germline trimming cut 4 bases from V and 1 base from J; bases unmatched to any gene: 9. The CDR3 sequence: CASSSPDRGRGSYNEQFF. DNA for the CDR3: TGTGCCAGCAGTTCCCCGGACAGGGGGCGAGGTTCCTACAATGAGCAGTTCTTC.

V and J are TRBV4-1 and TRBJ2-3; D might be TRBD2 (6 bases). In germline, CDR1 is MGHRA, CDR2 YSYEKL. This CDR3 is 13 amino acids long. V was trimmed by 8 bases and J by 0 bases, leaving 9 bases between them. The CDR3 region has the DNA TGCGCCAGCGGAGGGAGGAGCACAGATACGCAGTATTTT. Its protein is CASGGRSTDTQYF.

This chain uses TRBV2 with TRBJ1-5, with a weak D call TRBD1 (5 bases). CDR3 length: 12 residues. V was cut by 3 bases and J by 6 bases, with 6 bases left in between. Per germline, CDR1 SNHLY and CDR2 FYNNEI. In DNA form, the CDR3 reads TGTGCCAGCAGTGATGACAGTCAGCCCCAGCATTTT. As protein: CASSDDSQPQHF.

This sequence joins TRBV5-1 and TRBJ1-2; weak D call: TRBD1 (6 bases). CDR3 size: 14 residues. Germline V lookup: CDR1 SGHRS, CDR2 YFSETQ. Trimming took off 5 bases at V and 8 bases at J, with 19 bases between the two ends. The CDR3 nucleotides read TGCGCCAGCAGGGCGGAGGGGGGCGCGGAGGGCTACACCTTC. Its protein product is CASRAEGGAEGYTF.

The chain uses TRBV7-2 and TRBJ1-5, with D possibly TRBD1 on 5 matching bases. Trimming pared 3 bases from V and 0 bases from J, leaving 12 bases between. This CDR3 comprises 16 residues. Germline CDR1 is SGHTA and CDR2 is FQGNSA. The CDR3 nucleotides are TGTGCCAGCAGCTTGTACCAGGGAAATAGCAATCAGCCCCAGCATTTT. This sequence encodes CASSLYQGNSNQPQHF. Full variable domain (remainder filled in from reference TRBV7-2 and TRBJ1-5): GAGVSQSPSNKVTEKGKDVELRCDPISGHTALYWYRQSLGQGLEFLIYFQGNSAPDKSGLPSDRFSAERTGGSVSTLTIQRTQQEDSAVYLCASSLYQGNSNQPQHFGDGTRLSIL.

The chain joins TRBV10-3 to TRBJ2-7; 10 bases agree with TRBD1. J lost 6 bases, V lost 6 bases, and 8 bases had no gene match. The CDR3 has 14 residues. Germline V gives CDR1 ENHRY, CDR2 SYGVKD. In DNA, the CDR3 is TGTGCCATCAGCAGGACAGGGGGAGGAAGCGAGCAGTACTTC. This sequence encodes CAISRTGGGSEQYF.

The J gene is TRBJ1-1, the V gene TRBV7-3; D ambiguous. The V end lost 3 bases, the J end lost 1 base, and 9 bases lay between the germline ends. The CDR3 extends over 14 amino acids. Germline CDR1 SGHTA, CDR2 FQGTGA. The CDR3 coding sequence is TGTGCCAGCAGCTTTTCCTATTGGAACACTGAAGCTTTCTTT. Translated, it gives CASSFSYWNTEAFF.

This clone was counted a single time. V is TRBV16 and J is TRBJ2-5; D gene uncertain. Germline CDR1 reads KGHSY; CDR2 reads FQNENV. CDR3 length: 12 amino acids. Deletions cut 2 bases from V and 5 bases from J, with 6 bases between. The CDR3 protein is CASSQVGETQYF. The CDR3 coding sequence is TGTGCCAGCAGCCAAGTTGGGGAGACCCAGTACTTC.

This clone was seen once. The chain carries TRBV5-4 and TRBJ2-5; 7 bases align to TRBD1. The J segment lost 4 bases and the V segment lost 3 bases, leaving 3 bases of the junction unmatched. CDR3 length: 13 amino acids. The germline gives CDR1 SGHNT, CDR2 YYREEE (reference sequence). CDR3 coding DNA: TGTGCCAGCAGCTCGTCAGGGGGAGAGACCCAGTACTTC. The encoded protein is CASSSSGGETQYF.

The chain has TRBV4-1 and TRBJ2-6; D is undetermined. There are 15 residues in the CDR3. V was trimmed by 2 bases and J by 4 bases, leaving 9 bases between them. Germline assignment: CDR1 MGHRA and CDR2 YSYEKL. CDR3 protein: CASSQHGLGANVLTF. CDR3 nucleotide sequence: TGCGCCAGCAGCCAACACGGATTGGGGGCCAACGTCCTGACTTTC.

The CDR3 spells CASSRTQGPYEQYF. In DNA form, the CDR3 reads TGTGCCAGCAGCCGCACTCAGGGACCCTACGAGCAGTACTTC. The V call is TRBV9, the J call TRBJ2-5, with D perhaps TRBD1 or TRBD2 (5 bases each). The J call may be mistaken, given a closer DNA end match to TRBJ2-7. CDR1 and CDR2 from the germline V gene are SGDLS and YYNGEE. This CDR3 spans 14 amino acids.

This chain uses TRBV27 with TRBJ2-1; the D is unclear. This CDR3 is 12 amino acids long. Germline V CDR1 and CDR2: MNHEY, SMNVEV (reference sequence). Deletions cut 6 bases from V and 3 bases from J, with 6 bases between. The CDR3 region has the DNA TGTGCCAGCAGCCAAAACTACAATGAGCAGTTCTTC. Its protein is CASSQNYNEQFF.

The V gene is TRBV27, the J gene TRBJ2-7; D is uncertain. The CDR3 has 12 amino acids. The V end lost 5 bases, the J end lost 3 bases, and 8 bases lay between the germline ends. Germline V gene lookup returns CDR1 MNHEY and CDR2 SMNVEV (reference sequence). The CDR3 reads CASSPSLYEQYF. In DNA form, the CDR3 reads TGTGCCAGCAGTCCATCCCTCTACGAGCAGTACTTC.

The chain is built from TRBV14 and TRBJ2-7; 7 bases fit TRBD1. The junction had 11 bases not matched to a gene; V was cut back by 5 bases and J by 4 bases. CDR3 length equals 15 residues. The germline V gene has CDR1 SGHDN and CDR2 FVKESK. Here the CDR3 DNA reads TGTGCCAGCAGCGCCCGTACAGGGGCTTCTTACGAGCAGTACTTC. This translates into CASSARTGASYEQYF.

CDR3 nucleotide sequence: TGTGCCAGCGCCCCAGGGTGGGCTAATTCACCCCTCCACTTT. Amino acid sequence: CASAPGWANSPLHF. This chain uses TRBV28 with TRBJ1-6, with a possible D match to TRBD1 (5 bases). This CDR3 has 14 residues. V lost 8 bases to trimming and J lost 6 bases, with 14 bases between them. Per the germline V gene, CDR1 is MDHEN and CDR2 is SYDVKM.

The chain carries TRBV5-4 and TRBJ1-2; D possibly corresponds to TRBD1 (6 bases). The CDR3 has 14 amino acids. Deletions cut 8 bases from V and 2 bases from J, with 16 bases between. CDR1 SGHNT and CDR2 YYREEE come from the germline V gene (reference sequence). CDR3 DNA: TGTGCCAGTAACTTGGGACAAGTAAACTATGGCTACACCTTC. Amino acids: CASNLGQVNYGYTF. Filled out from reference TRBV5-4 and TRBJ1-2, the complete variable domain reads ETGVTQSPTHLIKTRGQQVTLRCSSQSGHNTVSWYQQALGQGPQFIFQYYREEENGRGNFPPRFSGLQFPNYSSELNVNALELDDSALYLCASNLGQVNYGYTFGSGTRLTVV.

The V gene is TRBV10-2, the J gene TRBJ1-4; 9 nucleotides match TRBD1. The CDR3 spans 16 residues. Germline V CDR1 and CDR2: WSHSY, SAAADI. Trimming at V came to 8 bases and at J to 2 bases, leaving 9 bases not matched to a gene. The CDR3 protein is CASCPGQGYTNEKLFF. Here the CDR3 DNA reads TGCGCCAGCTGCCCGGGACAGGGATATACTAATGAAAAACTGTTTTTT.

Comments on this clone: The same CDR3 arises from other DNA sequences in this sample as well. This chain links TRBV18 with TRBJ2-7; 9 bases fit TRBD1. The trim removed 3 bases at V and 0 bases at J, leaving 3 bases unmatched. The CDR3 spans 15 residues. Germline V gives CDR1 KGHSH, CDR2 LQKENI. The CDR3 is CASSPRQGDSYEQYF. The CDR3 DNA follows: TGTGCCAGCTCACCCCGACAGGGGGACTCCTACGAGCAGTACTTC.

A single count supports this clone. The rearrangement joins TRBV29-1 to TRBJ2-7, with 7 bases identical to TRBD2. The V gene's germline CDR1 is SQVTM and CDR2 ANQGSEA. V gave up 4 bases and J gave up 2 bases; unmatched junction bases: 5. The CDR3 extends over 13 amino acids. The CDR3 nucleotides read TGCAGCGTTGTACTAGCGTGGGCCTACGAGCAGTACTTC. Translation: CSVVLAWAYEQYF.

This chain joins TRBV5-4 and TRBJ1-5; D is possibly TRBD1 (5 bases). The CDR3 runs to 17 residues. Trimming shortened V by 4 bases and J by 3 bases, and 20 bases separated the two germline ends. The germline V gene encodes CDR1 SGHNT and CDR2 YYREEE (reference sequence). The CDR3 reads CASSPRETSRPNQPQHF. CDR3 nucleotide sequence: TGTGCCAGCAGCCCCAGGGAAACCTCCCGCCCCAATCAGCCCCAGCATTTT.

This clone was recorded only once. This sequence joins TRBV11-2 and TRBJ1-5, with 7 nucleotides matching TRBD1. V lost 5 bases and J lost 0; bases outside the gene matches: 1. CDR1 and CDR2 from the germline V gene are SGHAT and FQNNGV. The CDR3 length is 14 residues. CDR3 residues: CASSGTDSNQPQHF. CDR3 DNA sequence: TGTGCCAGCAGCGGGACAGATAGCAATCAGCCCCAGCATTTT.

The chain is built from TRBV5-1 and TRBJ1-3; tentative D call: TRBD1 (6 bases). The CDR3 length is 16 residues. The V end was cut by 0 bases, the J end by 4 bases, with 14 bases between. From germline, CDR1 is SGHRS and CDR2 YFSETQ. The CDR3: CASSLASTGTGNTIYF. CDR3 DNA sequence: TGCGCCAGCAGCTTGGCCTCCACAGGGACCGGAAACACCATATATTTT.